This paragraph reports one T cell receptor beta chain. The source of the sample is a study of T cells after yellow fever vaccination. Trimming took off 0 bases at V and 7 bases at J, with 6 bases between the two ends. CDR1 and CDR2 from the germline V gene are SGHAT and FQNNGV. This CDR3 has 13 amino acids. MiXCR, applied by TCRdb to the 5' RACE reads, yields one record per CDR3 protein. The table records about 550,000 distinct CDR3 sequences, 15% to 20% of them present only once. The chain has TRBV11-2 and TRBJ2-2; D ambiguous. Sequences were derived from PBMCs, sampled 15 days after the yellow fever booster vaccination. This clonotype originated in a young man who received the YFV17D yellow fever vaccine. In DNA, the CDR3 is TGTGCCAGCAGCTTAGATCAGATCGGGGAGCTGTTTTTT. Amino acid sequence: CASSLDQIGELFF.